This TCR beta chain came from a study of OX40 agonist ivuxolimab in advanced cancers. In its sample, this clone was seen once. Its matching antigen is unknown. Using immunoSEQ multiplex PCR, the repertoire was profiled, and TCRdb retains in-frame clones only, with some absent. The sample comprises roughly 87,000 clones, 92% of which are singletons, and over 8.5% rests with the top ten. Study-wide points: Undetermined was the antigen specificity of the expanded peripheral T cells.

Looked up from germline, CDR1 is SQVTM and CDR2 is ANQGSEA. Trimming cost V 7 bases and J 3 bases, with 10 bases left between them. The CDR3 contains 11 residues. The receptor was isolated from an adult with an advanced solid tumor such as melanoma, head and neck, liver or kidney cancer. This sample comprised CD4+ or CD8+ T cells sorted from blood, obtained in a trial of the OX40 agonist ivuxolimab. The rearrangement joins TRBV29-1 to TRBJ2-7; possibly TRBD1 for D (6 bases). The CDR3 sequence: CSAAGVYEQYF. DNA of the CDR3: TGCAGCGCGGCAGGGGTCTACGAGCAGTACTTC.